This T cell receptor (beta chain) stems from a study of beta chain features in type 1 diabetes. Trimming took 7 bases from V and 0 from J, leaving 11 bases between them. Germline-derived CDR1 and CDR2 are SGDLS and YYNGEE. The CDR3 runs 15 residues. The table lists this clone with a few counts. The study reverse transcribed the entire isolated RNA, so it sequenced expressed TCRB transcripts. TCRdb's table, derived via immunoSEQ multiplex PCR, lists solely in-frame clones and lacks some. Of around 58,000 clones detected, approximately 59% appear once; the ten largest clones hold roughly 2%. This receptor was taken from a woman between 18 and 30 years old in good health. The source material was Tregs from blood. This sequence joins TRBV9 and TRBJ2-6, with D maybe TRBD2 (6 bases). The CDR3 bases are TGTGCCAGCTCCGGGACTTCCTCTGGGGCCAACGTCCTGACTTTC. The encoded protein is CASSGTSSGANVLTF.